This T cell receptor beta chain was captured by sequencing in a study of glioma-infiltrating T cells after dendritic cell vaccination. Profiled with immunoSEQ multiplex PCR; TCRdb holds only in-frame clones, not every one. The sample lists 90,000 or so clones, 80% to 90% occurring once. This clone has a handful of counts. The germline CDR1 and CDR2 sequences are GTSNPN and SVGIG (reference sequence). Trimming took 0 bases from V and 9 from J, leaving 15 bases between them. The CDR3 loop spans 14 amino acids. Time point: after dendritic cell vaccination, including at tumor progression/relapse. V is TRBV30 and J is TRBJ2-1; D is possibly TRBD2 (5 bases). The material was blood, obtained after dendritic cell vaccination. The sequence came from a human donor with glioblastoma. CDR3 residues: CAWSVRDRDGEQFF. CDR3 sequence (DNA): TGTGCCTGGAGTGTTCGGGATCGAGATGGTGAGCAGTTCTTC.